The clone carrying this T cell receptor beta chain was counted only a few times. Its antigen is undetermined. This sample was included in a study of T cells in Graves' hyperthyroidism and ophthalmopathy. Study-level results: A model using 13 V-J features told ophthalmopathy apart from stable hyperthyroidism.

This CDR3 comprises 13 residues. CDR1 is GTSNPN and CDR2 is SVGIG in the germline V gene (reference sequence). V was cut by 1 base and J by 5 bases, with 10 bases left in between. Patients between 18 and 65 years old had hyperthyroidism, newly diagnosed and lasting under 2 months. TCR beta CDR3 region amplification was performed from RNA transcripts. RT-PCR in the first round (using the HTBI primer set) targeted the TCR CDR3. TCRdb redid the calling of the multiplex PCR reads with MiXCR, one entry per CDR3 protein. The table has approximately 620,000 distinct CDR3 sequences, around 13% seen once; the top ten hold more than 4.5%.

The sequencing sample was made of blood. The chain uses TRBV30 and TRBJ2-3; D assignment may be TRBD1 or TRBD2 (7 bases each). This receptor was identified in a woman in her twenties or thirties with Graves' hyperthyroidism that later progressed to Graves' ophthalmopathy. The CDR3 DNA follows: TGTGCCTGGAGTGCAGGGGGGGGAGATACGCAGTATTTT. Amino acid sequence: CAWSAGGGDTQYF.